A single TCR beta chain is shown here with its context. The record originates from a study of blood T cell repertoires in COVID-19. At the level of the study: COVID-19 samples from acute and convalescent phases originated in the United States, Italy and Spain.

Donors in Cohort 3 who had recovered were those with two negative PCRs, healthcare professional clearance, or resolution of their symptoms. Per germline, CDR1 MGHDK and CDR2 SYGVNS. The V end lost 1 base, the J end lost 5 bases, and 9 bases lay between the germline ends. The CDR3 spans 15 residues. In the authors' methods: Amplifying reference gene primers gave estimates of nucleated cell counts. Clones were read by immunoSEQ multiplex PCR, and TCRdb kept only the in-frame ones, dropping some. V and J calls and clone size are given by that table; D and trimming were obtained from the DNA. This sample has some 350,000 clones; approximately 92% occur once, and the top ten carry approximately 1%.

Material for sequencing was PBMCs or T cells enriched from blood (not recorded which). The chain is built from TRBV25-1 and TRBJ1-6, with D perhaps matching TRBD1 (5 bases). The receptor was isolated from a man younger than 35 who had recovered from COVID-19. This CDR3 reads CASSEWGRDNSPLHF. CDR3 nucleotides: TGTGCCAGCAGTGAATGGGGCAGGGATAATTCACCCCTCCACTTT.